Below are 7 T cell receptor beta chains sequenced from a single sample in a study of blood T cell repertoires in COVID-19. Libraries were prepared by immunoSEQ multiplex PCR; TCRdb keeps only in-frame clonotypes and omits some of them. This table has some 100,000 clones, over 85% appearing once. The sequencing sample was made of peripheral blood. The receptor source for this set is an older man with acute or convalescent COVID-19.

The chain uses TRBV4-3 and TRBJ1-1; 9 nucleotides match TRBD1. This CDR3 comprises 14 residues. Trimming cost V 7 bases and J 10 bases; bases outside gene matches: 13. Germline V gene data show CDR1 as LGHNA and CDR2 as YSLEER. The CDR3 reads CASTPSDRGRVAFF. As DNA, the CDR3 is TGCGCCAGCACACCGAGTGACAGGGGGAGAGTAGCTTTCTTT.

CDR3 nucleotides: TGTGCCAGCAGCGAAGCCCTAGCGGGAAGGGAGCTGTTTTTT. Protein: CASSEALAGRELFF. V and J are TRBV11-2 and TRBJ2-2, with 9 bases that match TRBD2. The germline V gene encodes CDR1 SGHAT and CDR2 FQNNGV. The CDR3 consists of 14 residues. With V trimmed by 5 bases and J by 9 bases, 7 bases remained unmatched. Based on the CDR3 plus reference TRBV11-2 and TRBJ2-2, the full variable domain is EAGVAQSPRYKIIEKRQSVAFWCNPISGHATLYWYQQILGQGPKLLIQFQNNGVVDDSQLPKDRFSAERLKGVDSTLKIQPAKLEDSAVYLCASSEALAGRELFFGEGSRLTVL.

The genes are TRBV7-2 and TRBJ2-7; TRBD1 might be the D (5 bases). V was shortened by 2 bases and J by 3 bases, with 14 bases between the two germline ends. CDR1 and CDR2 from the germline V gene are SGHTA and FQGNSA. This CDR3 region has 15 residues. The DNA for the CDR3 is TGTGCCAGCAGCTTATTACAGGACCTCCTCTACGAGCAGTACTTC. It specifies CASSLLQDLLYEQYF.

The chain links TRBV6-5 to TRBJ2-2, with 7 bases matching TRBD2. The ends lost 6 bases at V and 3 bases at J; junction bases unmatched: 4. The CDR3 consists of 14 residues. Germline CDR1 MNHEY, CDR2 SVGAGI. The DNA of the CDR3 is TGTGCCAGCAGGGGAGGGACCTACACCGGGGAGCTGTTTTTT. Its translation: CASRGGTYTGELFF.

The V call is TRBV28, the J call TRBJ1-5; 9 bases line up with TRBD1. Germline values: CDR1 MDHEN, CDR2 SYDVKM. This CDR3 contains 16 residues. The V segment lost 8 bases and the J segment 5 bases; nucleotides outside the gene matches: 13. CDR3 sequence (DNA): TGTGCCAGCTATAAATCCGGACAGGGGAAACATCAGCCCCAGCATTTT. It encodes CASYKSGQGKHQPQHF.

The rearrangement links TRBV19 to TRBJ1-5; 10 bases agree with TRBD1. This CDR3 is 17 amino acids long. V lost 2 bases and J lost 4; bases outside the gene matches: 8. CDR1 and CDR2 (germline): LNHDA, SQIVND (reference sequence). CDR3 sequence (DNA): TGTGCCAGTAGTATATCCCCCCGGACAGGGGGAAATCAGCCCCAGCATTTT. The encoded protein is CASSISPRTGGNQPQHF. Based on the CDR3 plus reference TRBV19 and TRBJ1-5, the full variable domain is DGGITQSPKYLFRKEGQNVTLSCEQNLNHDAMYWYRQDPGQGLRLIYYSQIVNDFQKGDIAEGYSVSREKKESFPLTVTSAQKNPTAFYLCASSISPRTGGNQPQHFGDGTRLSIL.

The chain joins TRBV7-2 to TRBJ2-1; a weak D match, TRBD1 (5 bases). V was clipped by 0 bases and J by 2 bases, with 11 bases between them. CDR1 is SGHTA and CDR2 is FQGNSA in the germline V gene. There are 16 residues in the CDR3. CDR3 sequence reads: CASSLAQVGTYNEQFF. CDR3 nucleotides: TGTGCCAGCAGCTTAGCACAGGTGGGAACCTACAATGAGCAGTTCTTC. The whole variable domain, filled in from reference TRBV7-2 and TRBJ2-1, reads GAGVSQSPSNKVTEKGKDVELRCDPISGHTALYWYRQSLGQGLEFLIYFQGNSAPDKSGLPSDRFSAERTGGSVSTLTIQRTQQEDSAVYLCASSLAQVGTYNEQFFGPGTRLTVL.